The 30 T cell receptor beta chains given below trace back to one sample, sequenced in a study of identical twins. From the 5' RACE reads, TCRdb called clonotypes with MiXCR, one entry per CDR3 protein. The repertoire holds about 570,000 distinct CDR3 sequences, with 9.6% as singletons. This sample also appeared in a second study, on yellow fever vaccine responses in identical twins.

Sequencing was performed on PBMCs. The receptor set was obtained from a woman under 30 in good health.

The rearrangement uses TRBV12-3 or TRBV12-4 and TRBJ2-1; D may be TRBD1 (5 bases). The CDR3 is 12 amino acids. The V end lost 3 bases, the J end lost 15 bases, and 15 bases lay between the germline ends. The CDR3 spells CASSFPQGYLFF. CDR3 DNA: TGTGCCAGCAGTTTCCCCCAGGGATATCTGTTCTTC.

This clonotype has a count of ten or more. The CDR3: CASSLWTSGYNEQFF. The CDR3 DNA reads TGCGCCAGCAGCTTGTGGACTAGCGGGTACAATGAGCAGTTCTTC. The gene calls are TRBV5-1 and TRBJ2-1, with 11 bases that match TRBD2. Germline trimming cut 1 base from V and 4 bases from J; bases unmatched to any gene: 1. This CDR3 has 15 amino acids. Germline V lookup: CDR1 SGHRS, CDR2 YFSETQ.

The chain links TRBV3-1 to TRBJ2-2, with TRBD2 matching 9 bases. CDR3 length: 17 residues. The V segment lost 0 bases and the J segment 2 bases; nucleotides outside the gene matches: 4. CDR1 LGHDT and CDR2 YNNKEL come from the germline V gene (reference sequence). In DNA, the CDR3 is TGTGCCAGCAGCCAAGATTGGGGACTAGCAAACACCGGGGAGCTGTTTTTT. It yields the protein CASSQDWGLANTGELFF.

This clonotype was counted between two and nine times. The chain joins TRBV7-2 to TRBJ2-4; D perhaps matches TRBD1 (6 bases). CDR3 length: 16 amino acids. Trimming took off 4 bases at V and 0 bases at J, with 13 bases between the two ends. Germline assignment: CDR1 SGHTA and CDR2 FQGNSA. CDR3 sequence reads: CASSSGQLLAKNIQYF. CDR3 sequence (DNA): TGTGCCAGCAGCTCAGGACAGCTCCTAGCCAAAAACATTCAGTACTTC.

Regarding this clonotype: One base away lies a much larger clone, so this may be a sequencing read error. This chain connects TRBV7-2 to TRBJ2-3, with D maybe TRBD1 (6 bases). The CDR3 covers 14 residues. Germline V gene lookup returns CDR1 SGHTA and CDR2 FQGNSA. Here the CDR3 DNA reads TGTGCCGGCAGCTTAACAGGGCCCACAGATACGCAGTATTTT. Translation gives CAGSLTGPTDTQYF.

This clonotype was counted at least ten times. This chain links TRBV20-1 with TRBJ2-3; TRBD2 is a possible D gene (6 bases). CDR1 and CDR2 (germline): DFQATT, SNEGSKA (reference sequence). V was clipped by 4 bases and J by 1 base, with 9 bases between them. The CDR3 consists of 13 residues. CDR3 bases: TGCAGTGCTACGGGGGATCGCACAGATACGCAGTATTTT. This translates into CSATGDRTDTQYF.

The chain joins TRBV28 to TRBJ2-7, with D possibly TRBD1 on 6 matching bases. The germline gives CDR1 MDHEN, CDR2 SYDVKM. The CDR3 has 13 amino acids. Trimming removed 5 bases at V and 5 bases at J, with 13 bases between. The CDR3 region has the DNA TGTGCCAGCAGTATGTCAGGGGACGACGAGCAGTACTTC. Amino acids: CASSMSGDDEQYF.

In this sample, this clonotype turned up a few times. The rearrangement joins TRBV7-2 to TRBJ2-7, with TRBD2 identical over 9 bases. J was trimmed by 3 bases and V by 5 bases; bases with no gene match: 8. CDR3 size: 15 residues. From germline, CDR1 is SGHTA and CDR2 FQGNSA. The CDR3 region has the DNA TGTGCCAGCAGCCCAAGGGGGCGGGAGGGCTACGAGCAGTACTTC. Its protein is CASSPRGREGYEQYF.

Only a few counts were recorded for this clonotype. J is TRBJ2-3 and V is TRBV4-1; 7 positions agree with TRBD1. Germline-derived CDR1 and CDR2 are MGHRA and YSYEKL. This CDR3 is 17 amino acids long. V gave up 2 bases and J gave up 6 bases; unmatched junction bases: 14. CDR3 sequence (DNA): TGCGCCAGCAGCCAAACGAGGGACAGAACCCCCACGGATACGCAGTATTTT. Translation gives CASSQTRDRTPTDTQYF.

As DNA, the CDR3 is TGTGCCAGCAGCGTAGTGCTAGCGGGAGACGCGACGATGGTCACCGGGGAGCTGTTTTTT. Residues: CASSVVLAGDATMVTGELFF. V usage is TRBV9 and J usage is TRBJ2-2; 10 positions match TRBD2. The germline V gene has CDR1 SGDLS and CDR2 YYNGEE. V was clipped by 0 bases and J by 4 bases; unmatched bases: 15. This CDR3 has 20 amino acids. Complete variable domain (other parts from reference TRBV9 and TRBJ2-2): DSGVTQTPKHLITATGQRVTLRCSPRSGDLSVYWYQQSLDQGLQFLIQYYNGEERAKGNILERFSAQQFPDLHSELNLSSLELGDSALYFCASSVVLAGDATMVTGELFFGEGSRLTVL.

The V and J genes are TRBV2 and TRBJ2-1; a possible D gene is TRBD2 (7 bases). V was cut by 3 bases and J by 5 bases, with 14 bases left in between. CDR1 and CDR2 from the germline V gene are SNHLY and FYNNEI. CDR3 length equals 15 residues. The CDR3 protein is CASSDLRGGHNEQFF. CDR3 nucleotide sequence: TGTGCCAGCAGTGATCTGAGGGGGGGCCACAATGAGCAGTTCTTC.

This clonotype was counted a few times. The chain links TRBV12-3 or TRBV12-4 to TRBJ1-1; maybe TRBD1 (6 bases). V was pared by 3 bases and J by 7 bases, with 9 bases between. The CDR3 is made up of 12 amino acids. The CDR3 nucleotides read TGTGCCAGCAGTTTTAGAGGGGGTGAAGCTTTCTTT. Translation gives CASSFRGGEAFF.

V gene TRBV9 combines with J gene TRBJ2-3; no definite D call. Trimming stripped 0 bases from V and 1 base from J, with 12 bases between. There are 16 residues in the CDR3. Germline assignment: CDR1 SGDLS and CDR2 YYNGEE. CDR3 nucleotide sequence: TGTGCCAGCAGCGTAGGGTTCGCTACCCGCACAGATACGCAGTATTTT. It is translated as CASSVGFATRTDTQYF.

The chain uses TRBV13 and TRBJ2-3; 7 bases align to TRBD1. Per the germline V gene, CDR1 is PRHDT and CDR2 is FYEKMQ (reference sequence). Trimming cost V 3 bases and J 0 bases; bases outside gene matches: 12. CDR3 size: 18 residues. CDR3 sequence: CASSFEDRRFTSTDTQYF. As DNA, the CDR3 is TGTGCCAGCAGCTTCGAGGACAGGAGGTTTACTAGCACAGATACGCAGTATTTT.

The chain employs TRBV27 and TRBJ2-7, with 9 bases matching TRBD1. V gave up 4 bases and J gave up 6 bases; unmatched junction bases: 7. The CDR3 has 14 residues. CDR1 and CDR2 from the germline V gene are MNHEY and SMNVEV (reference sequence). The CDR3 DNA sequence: TGTGCCAGCAGTTCCTGGACAGGGGACGGCGAGCAGTACTTC. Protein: CASSSWTGDGEQYF.

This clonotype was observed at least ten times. The CDR3 sequence: CASSLRQGIRGYTF. The CDR3 DNA reads as TGTGCCAGCAGCCTACGACAGGGGATTAGGGGCTACACCTTC. The chain links TRBV12-3 or TRBV12-4 to TRBJ1-2; the match to TRBD1 covers 8 bases. The V and J ends lost 6 bases and 8 bases, in that order; junction bases with no gene match: 11. This CDR3 is 14 amino acids long.

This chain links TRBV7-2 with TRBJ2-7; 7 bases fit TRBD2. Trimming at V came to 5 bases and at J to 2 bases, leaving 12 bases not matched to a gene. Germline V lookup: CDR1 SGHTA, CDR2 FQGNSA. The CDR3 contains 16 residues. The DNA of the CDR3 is TGTGCCAGCAGCCCAACGTCCGGGACTACCACCTACGAGCAGTACTTC. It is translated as CASSPTSGTTTYEQYF. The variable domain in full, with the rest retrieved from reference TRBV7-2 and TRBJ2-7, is GAGVSQSPSNKVTEKGKDVELRCDPISGHTALYWYRQSLGQGLEFLIYFQGNSAPDKSGLPSDRFSAERTGGSVSTLTIQRTQQEDSAVYLCASSPTSGTTTYEQYFGPGTRLTVT.

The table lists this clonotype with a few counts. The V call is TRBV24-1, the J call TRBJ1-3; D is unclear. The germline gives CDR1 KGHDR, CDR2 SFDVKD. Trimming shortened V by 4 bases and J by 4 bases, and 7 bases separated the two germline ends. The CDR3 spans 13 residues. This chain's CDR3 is CATSEASGNTIYF. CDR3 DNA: TGTGCCACCAGTGAGGCATCAGGAAACACCATATATTTT.

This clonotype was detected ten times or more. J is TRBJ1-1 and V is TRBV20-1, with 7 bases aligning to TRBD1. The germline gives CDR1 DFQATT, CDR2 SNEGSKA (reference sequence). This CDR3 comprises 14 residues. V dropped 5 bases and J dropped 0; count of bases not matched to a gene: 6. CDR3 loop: CSALSGTVNTEAFF. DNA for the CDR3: TGCAGTGCTTTAAGTGGGACAGTGAACACTGAAGCTTTCTTT.

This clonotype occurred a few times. The CDR3 spells CASSFLRESDTQYF. The CDR3 nucleotides are TGTGCCAGCAGTTTTTTGCGGGAGTCAGATACGCAGTATTTT. V is TRBV12-3 or TRBV12-4 and J is TRBJ2-3; 7 positions agree with TRBD2. V gave up 3 bases and J gave up 4 bases; unmatched junction bases: 4. This CDR3 has 14 residues.

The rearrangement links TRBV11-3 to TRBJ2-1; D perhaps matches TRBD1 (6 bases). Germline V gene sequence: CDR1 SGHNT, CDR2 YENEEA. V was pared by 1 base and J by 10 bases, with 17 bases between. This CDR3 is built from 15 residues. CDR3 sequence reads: CASSLGTGGRWEQFF. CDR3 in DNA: TGTGCCAGCAGCTTAGGCACTGGGGGCAGGTGGGAGCAGTTCTTC.

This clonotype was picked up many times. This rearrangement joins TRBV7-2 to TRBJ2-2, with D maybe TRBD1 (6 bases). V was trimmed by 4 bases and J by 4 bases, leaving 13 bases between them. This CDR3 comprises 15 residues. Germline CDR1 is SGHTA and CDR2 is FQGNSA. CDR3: CASSSDRSGTGELFF. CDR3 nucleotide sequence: TGTGCCAGCAGCTCGGACAGATCGGGCACCGGGGAGCTGTTTTTT.

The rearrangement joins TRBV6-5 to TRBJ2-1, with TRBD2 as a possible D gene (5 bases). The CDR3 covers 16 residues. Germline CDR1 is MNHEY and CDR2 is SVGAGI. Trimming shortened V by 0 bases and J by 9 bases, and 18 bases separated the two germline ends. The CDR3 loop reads CASSYSGSPHRTEQFF. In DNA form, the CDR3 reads TGTGCCAGCAGTTACTCGGGGAGTCCGCACCGGACTGAGCAGTTCTTC.

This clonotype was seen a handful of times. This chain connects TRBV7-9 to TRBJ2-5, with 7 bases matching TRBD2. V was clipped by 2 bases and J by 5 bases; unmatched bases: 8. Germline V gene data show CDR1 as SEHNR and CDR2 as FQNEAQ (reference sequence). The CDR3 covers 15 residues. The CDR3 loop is CASSLLAAEGETQYF. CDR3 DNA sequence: TGTGCCAGCAGCTTACTAGCGGCCGAGGGTGAGACCCAGTACTTC.

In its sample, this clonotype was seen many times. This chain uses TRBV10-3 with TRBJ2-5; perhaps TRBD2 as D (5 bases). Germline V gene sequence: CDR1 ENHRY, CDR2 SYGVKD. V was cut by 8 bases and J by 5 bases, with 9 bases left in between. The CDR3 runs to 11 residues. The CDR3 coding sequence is TGTGCCATCGGACGAGGGGAGACCCAGTACTTC. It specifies CAIGRGETQYF.

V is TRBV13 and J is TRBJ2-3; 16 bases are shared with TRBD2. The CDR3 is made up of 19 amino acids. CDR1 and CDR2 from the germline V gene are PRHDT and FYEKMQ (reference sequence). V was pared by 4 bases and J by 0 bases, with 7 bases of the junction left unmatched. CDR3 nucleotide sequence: TGTGCCAGCAGCTCCCCGGGACTAGCGGGGGGGCTCAGCACAGATACGCAGTATTTT. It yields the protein CASSSPGLAGGLSTDTQYF.

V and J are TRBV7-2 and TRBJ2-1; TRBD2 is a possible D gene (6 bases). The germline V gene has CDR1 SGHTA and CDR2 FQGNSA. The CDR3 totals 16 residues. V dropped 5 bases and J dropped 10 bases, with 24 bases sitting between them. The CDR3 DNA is TGTGCCAGCAGCCCACTACTAGCTTCGCCCGGATGGGAGCAGTTCTTC. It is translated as CASSPLLASPGWEQFF. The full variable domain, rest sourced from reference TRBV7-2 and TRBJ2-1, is GAGVSQSPSNKVTEKGKDVELRCDPISGHTALYWYRQSLGQGLEFLIYFQGNSAPDKSGLPSDRFSAERTGGSVSTLTIQRTQQEDSAVYLCASSPLLASPGWEQFFGPGTRLTVL.

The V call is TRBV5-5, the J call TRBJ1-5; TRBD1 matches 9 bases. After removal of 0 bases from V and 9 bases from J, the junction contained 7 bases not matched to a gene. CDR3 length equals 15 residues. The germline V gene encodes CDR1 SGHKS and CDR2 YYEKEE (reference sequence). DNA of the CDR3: TGTGCCAGCAGCTTGGGGGACAGGGACGGTCGGCCCCAGCATTTT. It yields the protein CASSLGDRDGRPQHF.

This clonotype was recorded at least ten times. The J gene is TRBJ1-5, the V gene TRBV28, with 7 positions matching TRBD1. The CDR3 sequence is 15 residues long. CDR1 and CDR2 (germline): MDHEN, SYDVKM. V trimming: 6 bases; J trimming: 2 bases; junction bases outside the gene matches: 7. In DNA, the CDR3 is TGTGCCAGCAGCCCGTACAGGGGCGGCAATCAGCCCCAGCATTTT. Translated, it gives CASSPYRGGNQPQHF.

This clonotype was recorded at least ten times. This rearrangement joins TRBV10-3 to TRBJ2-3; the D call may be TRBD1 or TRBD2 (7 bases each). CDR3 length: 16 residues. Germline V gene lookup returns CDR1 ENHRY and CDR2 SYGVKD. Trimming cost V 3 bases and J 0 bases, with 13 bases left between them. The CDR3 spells CAISDQGGPSTDTQYF. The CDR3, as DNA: TGTGCCATCAGTGATCAGGGGGGGCCCAGCACAGATACGCAGTATTTT.